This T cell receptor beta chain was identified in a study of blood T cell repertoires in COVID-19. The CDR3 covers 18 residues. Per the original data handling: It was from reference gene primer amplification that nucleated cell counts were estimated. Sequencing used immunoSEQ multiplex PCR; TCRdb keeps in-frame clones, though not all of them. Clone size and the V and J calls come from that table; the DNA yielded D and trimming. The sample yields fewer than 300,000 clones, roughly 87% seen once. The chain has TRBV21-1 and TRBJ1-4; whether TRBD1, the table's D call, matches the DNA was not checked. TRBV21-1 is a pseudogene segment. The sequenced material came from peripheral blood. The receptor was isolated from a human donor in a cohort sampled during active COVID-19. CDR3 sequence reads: CASSKEHRKQSTNEKLFF. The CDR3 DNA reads TGTGCCAGCAGCAAAGAGCACAGGAAACAAAGTACTAATGAAAAACTGTTTTTT.